Listed below are T cell receptor beta chains from one sample, sequenced in a study of blood T cells in healthy people across ages. TCRdb called the 5' RACE reads again in MiXCR, with one record for every CDR3 protein. This sample has 650,000 to 1,000,000 distinct CDR3 sequences, with under 40% found just once. Sequenced input: blood. These receptors came from a man between 18 and 35 years old in good health. CDR3s leave out the opening cysteine and the closing phenylalanine or tryptophan. Clone size, where shown, is once, few, many, or a class for clones that have expanded.

v_call clone_size cdr3_aa
TRBV6-2/TRBV6-3 NA ASSYSDPGQGNSPLH
TRBV6-1 few ASTHYTDTQY
TRBV12-3/TRBV12-4 few ASSLGAHPNNYGYT
TRBV5-6 few ASSRRYISPIYEQY
TRBV7-3 NA ASSSLARVYNEQF
TRBV12-3/TRBV12-4 NA ASSSNLNRMNEKLF
TRBV6-2/TRBV6-3 NA TSTYRGVGYNEQF
TRBV10-3 NA AIRTGGIHGYT
TRBV4-3 NA ANSPRAYSGGSYNEQF
TRBV18 few ASSPEGGGEKLF
TRBV20-1 few SARAPRGSTEAF
TRBV12-3/TRBV12-4 NA ASGQGPGTYEQY
TRBV12-3/TRBV12-4 few ASTGGAQETQY
TRBV28 few ASSPRSNNEKLF
TRBV15 NA ATSARTGRSGNEQF
TRBV12-3/TRBV12-4 NA ASTRDQNYGYT
TRBV11-2 few ASSLDRSSGRQY
TRBV4-1 many ASSQPGQGMNTEAF
TRBV6-2/TRBV6-3 few ASSYRRQGSTDTQY
TRBV7-8 NA ASSSRGPATNTGELF